This paragraph covers one T cell receptor beta chain sequence. The data were produced by immunoSEQ multiplex PCR, yet TCRdb's version contains in-frame clones alone and is incomplete. This table holds tens of thousands of clones, approximately 96% found once. The data were taken from a study of technical replicates of blood from a handful of donors. Trimming pared 5 bases from V and 8 bases from J, leaving 19 bases between. The CDR3 loop spans 15 amino acids. The germline V gene encodes CDR1 SEHNR and CDR2 FQNEAQ (reference sequence). The receptor was isolated from a human donor in good health. Material: T cells isolated from PBMCs. The rearrangement uses TRBV7-9 and TRBJ1-3; no reliable D call. In DNA form, the CDR3 reads TGTGCCAGCAGCCCTGAGCAACTGGAGGGTCACACCATATATTTT. The encoded protein is CASSPEQLEGHTIYF.